Each of the 16 T cell receptor beta chains below was sequenced from the same sample in a study of blood T cell repertoires in COVID-19. TCRdb's copy holds only in-frame clones and misses some; the assay was immunoSEQ multiplex PCR. The sample shows roughly 250,000 clones, around nine tenths of them seen only once. The sequenced material came from peripheral blood. These receptors all stem from a man aged 30 to 39 with acute or convalescent COVID-19.

The J gene is TRBJ1-1, the V gene TRBV5-1; a possible D gene is TRBD1 (6 bases). V lost 4 bases and J 7 bases, leaving 14 bases between the germline ends. The CDR3 loop spans 13 amino acids. Germline-derived CDR1 and CDR2 are SGHRS and YFSETQ. In nucleotides, the CDR3 is TGCGCCAGCAGCCTAGGACAGTCGGTTGAAGCTTTCTTT. This codes for CASSLGQSVEAFF. Based on the CDR3 plus reference TRBV5-1 and TRBJ1-1, the full variable domain is KAGVTQTPRYLIKTRGQQVTLSCSPISGHRSVSWYQQTPGQGLQFLFEYFSETQRNKGNFPGRFSGRQFSNSRSEMNVSTLELGDSALYLCASSLGQSVEAFFGQGTRLTVV.

The V and J genes are TRBV4-2 and TRBJ2-1; maybe TRBD2 (6 bases). The CDR3 contains 15 residues. The germline V and J ends were trimmed by 0 bases and 4 bases, with 10 bases remaining between them. The germline CDR1 and CDR2 sequences are LGHNA and YNFKEQ. The CDR3 loop is CASSQDVGGYNEQFF. DNA of the CDR3: TGTGCCAGCAGCCAAGATGTGGGGGGTTACAATGAGCAGTTCTTC.

The rearrangement joins TRBV6-5 to TRBJ2-2, with TRBD1 matching 8 bases. The CDR3 is 15 residues long. Trimming removed 4 bases from V and 3 bases from J; junction bases left unmatched: 4. Germline assignment: CDR1 MNHEY and CDR2 SVGAGI. CDR3 bases: TGTGCCAGCAGTTTAACAGGGGGGTACACCGGGGAGCTGTTTTTT. Protein sequence: CASSLTGGYTGELFF.

The V and J genes are TRBV6-5 and TRBJ2-1, with D perhaps matching TRBD2 (6 bases). Trimming shortened V by 5 bases and J by 5 bases, and 16 bases separated the two germline ends. The CDR3 runs 15 residues. Germline assignment: CDR1 MNHEY and CDR2 SVGAGI. The CDR3 sequence is CASSRPLRENNEQFF. The CDR3 DNA follows: TGTGCCAGCAGTCGACCACTACGGGAGAACAATGAGCAGTTCTTC.

The J gene is TRBJ1-4, the V gene TRBV11-2; D remains unclear. CDR1 is SGHAT and CDR2 is FQNNGV in the germline V gene. Trimming removed 3 bases at V and 7 bases at J, with 6 bases between. The CDR3 runs 12 residues. CDR3 DNA: TGTGCCAGCAGCTTCTCGGGTGAAAAACTGTTTTTT. Protein: CASSFSGEKLFF.

The rearrangement links TRBV2 to TRBJ1-5, with D unclear. CDR1 is SNHLY, CDR2 FYNNEI, per germline. The CDR3 runs to 14 residues. V dropped 2 bases and J dropped 2 bases, with 7 bases sitting between them. The CDR3 here is CASSETQGNQPQHF. The CDR3 coding sequence is TGTGCCAGCAGTGAAACACAAGGCAATCAGCCCCAGCATTTT.

V gene TRBV28 combines with J gene TRBJ1-5, with TRBD1 matching 7 bases. CDR3 length equals 14 residues. The V gene end was trimmed by 6 bases and the J gene end by 1 base; junction bases not matched to a gene: 3. Germline V gene lookup returns CDR1 MDHEN and CDR2 SYDVKM. The CDR3, as DNA: TGTGCCAGCAGGACAGGGACCAGCAATCAGCCCCAGCATTTT. Protein sequence: CASRTGTSNQPQHF.

This rearrangement joins TRBV5-4 to TRBJ1-4; no clear D gene. The length of the CDR3 is 15 residues. With 1 base removed from V and 5 bases from J, the gap between germline ends came to 12 bases. The germline gives CDR1 SGHNT, CDR2 YYREEE (reference sequence). This chain's CDR3 is CASSLNTLRNEKLFF. Here the CDR3 DNA reads TGTGCCAGCAGCTTGAATACCCTTAGAAATGAAAAACTGTTTTTT.

This clone was observed a few times. The CDR3 DNA sequence: TGCTATACCAGTAACTATGGCTACACCTTC. Translated, it gives CYTSNYGYTF. The chain combines TRBV20-1 with TRBJ1-2; D is undetermined. Per germline, CDR1 DFQATT and CDR2 SNEGSKA (reference sequence). CDR3 size: 10 residues.

In this sample, this clone turned up once. V usage is TRBV5-4 and J usage is TRBJ2-5, with D perhaps TRBD2 (6 bases). Germline assignment: CDR1 SGHNT and CDR2 YYREEE (reference sequence). The CDR3 is 13 amino acids. Trimming cost V 3 bases and J 2 bases, with 8 bases left between them. The CDR3 nucleotides read TGTGCCAGCAGCTCTAGCGATCAAGAGACCCAGTACTTC. It translates to CASSSSDQETQYF.

This clone has only one observation. V and J are TRBV5-1 and TRBJ1-3; 8 bases agree with TRBD1. This CDR3 region has 15 residues. The V segment lost 0 bases and the J segment 8 bases; nucleotides outside the gene matches: 7. CDR1 and CDR2 from the germline V gene are SGHRS and YFSETQ. The CDR3 coding sequence is TGCGCCAGCAGCTTGGCCGCAGGGGGCTCCTACACCATATATTTT. It yields the protein CASSLAAGGSYTIYF.

The rearrangement uses TRBV6-5 and TRBJ2-1; the D is unclear. Per germline, CDR1 MNHEY and CDR2 SVGAGI. The CDR3 is 14 amino acids. Trimming pared 4 bases from V and 0 bases from J, leaving 7 bases between. The CDR3 DNA follows: TGTGCCAGCAGTTCCACTCGCTCCTACAATGAGCAGTTCTTC. This codes for CASSSTRSYNEQFF.

This rearrangement joins TRBV7-9 to TRBJ2-5; TRBD2 is a possible D gene (7 bases). The CDR3 is 14 residues long. The germline V gene encodes CDR1 SEHNR and CDR2 FQNEAQ (reference sequence). Deletions cut 5 bases from V and 5 bases from J, with 15 bases between. Here the CDR3 DNA reads TGTGCCAGCAGCCCAAGGGGGGGGCTGGAGACCCAGTACTTC. As protein: CASSPRGGLETQYF.

V and J are TRBV27 and TRBJ1-6, with 7 nucleotides matching TRBD1. CDR1 is MNHEY, CDR2 SMNVEV, per germline (reference sequence). The CDR3 length is 16 residues. After removal of 4 bases from V and 7 bases from J, the junction contained 10 bases not matched to a gene. The CDR3 region has the DNA TGTGCCAGCAGTTCCCGGGGGGGACAGACCAATTCACCCCTCCACTTT. It encodes CASSSRGGQTNSPLHF.

The chain uses TRBV6-5 and TRBJ1-5; D is perhaps TRBD1 (5 bases). Per germline, CDR1 MNHEY and CDR2 SVGAGI. The length of the CDR3 is 12 residues. V lost 2 bases, J lost 8 bases, and 7 bases lay in between. As DNA, the CDR3 is TGTGCCAGCAGTTACGGAGGGGAGCCCCAGCATTTT. Residues: CASSYGGEPQHF.

This clone was counted a few times. This chain joins TRBV7-2 and TRBJ1-2; D perhaps matches TRBD1 (6 bases). Trimming removed 5 bases from V and 8 bases from J, with 15 bases in between. The CDR3 covers 13 residues. Germline V gene data show CDR1 as SGHTA and CDR2 as FQGNSA. The chain's CDR3 is CASSRGQNSGYTF. The CDR3 DNA reads TGTGCCAGCAGCCGAGGACAGAATAGCGGCTACACCTTC. The variable domain in full, completed from reference TRBV7-2 and TRBJ1-2, reads GAGVSQSPSNKVTEKGKDVELRCDPISGHTALYWYRQSLGQGLEFLIYFQGNSAPDKSGLPSDRFSAERTGGSVSTLTIQRTQQEDSAVYLCASSRGQNSGYTFGSGTRLTVV.